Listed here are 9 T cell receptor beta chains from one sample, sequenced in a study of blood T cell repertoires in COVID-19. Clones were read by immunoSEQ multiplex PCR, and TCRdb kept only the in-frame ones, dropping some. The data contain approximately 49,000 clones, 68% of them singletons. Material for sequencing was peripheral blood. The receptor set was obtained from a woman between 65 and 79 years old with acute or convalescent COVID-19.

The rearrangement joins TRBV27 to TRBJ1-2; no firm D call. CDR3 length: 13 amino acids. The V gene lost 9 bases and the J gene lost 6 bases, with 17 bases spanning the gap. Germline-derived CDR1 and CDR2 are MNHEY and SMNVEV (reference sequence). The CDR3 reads CASTQMGSDGYTF. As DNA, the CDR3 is TGTGCCAGTACCCAGATGGGGAGCGATGGCTACACCTTC.

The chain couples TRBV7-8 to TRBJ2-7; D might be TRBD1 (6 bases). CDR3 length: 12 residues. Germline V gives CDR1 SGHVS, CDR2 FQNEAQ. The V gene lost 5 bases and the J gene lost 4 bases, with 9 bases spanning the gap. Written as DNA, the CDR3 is TGTGCCAGCAGCGCCCAGGGGTACGAGCAGTACTTC. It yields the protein CASSAQGYEQYF.

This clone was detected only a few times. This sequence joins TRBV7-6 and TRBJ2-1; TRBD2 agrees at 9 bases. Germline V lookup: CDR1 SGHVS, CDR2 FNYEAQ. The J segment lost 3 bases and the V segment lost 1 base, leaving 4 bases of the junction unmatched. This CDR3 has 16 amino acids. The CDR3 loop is CASSLEGTSNYNEQFF. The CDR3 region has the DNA TGTGCCAGCAGCTTAGAGGGGACTAGCAACTACAATGAGCAGTTCTTC.

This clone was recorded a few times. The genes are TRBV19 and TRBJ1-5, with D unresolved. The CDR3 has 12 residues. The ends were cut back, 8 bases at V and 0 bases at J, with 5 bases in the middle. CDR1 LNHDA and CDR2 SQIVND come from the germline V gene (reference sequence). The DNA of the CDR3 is TGTGCCAGTGGCGGTAGCAATCAGCCCCAGCATTTT. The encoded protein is CASGGSNQPQHF.

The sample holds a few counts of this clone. The CDR3 is CASSSDSQLLWAYGYTF. In DNA, the CDR3 is TGTGCCAGCAGCTCCGACAGTCAGCTACTCTGGGCCTATGGCTACACCTTC. The J gene is TRBJ1-2, the V gene TRBV7-2, with D perhaps TRBD1 (5 bases). Trimming took off 4 bases at V and 4 bases at J, with 22 bases between the two ends. The germline V gene has CDR1 SGHTA and CDR2 FQGNSA. CDR3 length: 17 residues. The variable domain in full, completed from reference TRBV7-2 and TRBJ1-2, reads GAGVSQSPSNKVTEKGKDVELRCDPISGHTALYWYRQSLGQGLEFLIYFQGNSAPDKSGLPSDRFSAERTGGSVSTLTIQRTQQEDSAVYLCASSSDSQLLWAYGYTFGSGTRLTVV.

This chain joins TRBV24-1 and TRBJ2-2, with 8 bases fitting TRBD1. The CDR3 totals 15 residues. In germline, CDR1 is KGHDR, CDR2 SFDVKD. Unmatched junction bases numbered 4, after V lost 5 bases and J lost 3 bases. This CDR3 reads CATSVTGVDTGELFF. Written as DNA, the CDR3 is TGTGCCACCAGTGTGACAGGGGTGGACACCGGGGAGCTGTTTTTT.

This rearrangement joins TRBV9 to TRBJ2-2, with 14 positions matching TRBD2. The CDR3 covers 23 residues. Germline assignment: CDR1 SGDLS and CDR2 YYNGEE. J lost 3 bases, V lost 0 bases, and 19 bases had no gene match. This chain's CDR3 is CASSVGIITKTSGGEVDTGELFF. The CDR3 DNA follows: TGTGCCAGCAGCGTAGGCATCATTACGAAGACTAGCGGGGGGGAAGTCGACACCGGGGAGCTGTTTTTT.

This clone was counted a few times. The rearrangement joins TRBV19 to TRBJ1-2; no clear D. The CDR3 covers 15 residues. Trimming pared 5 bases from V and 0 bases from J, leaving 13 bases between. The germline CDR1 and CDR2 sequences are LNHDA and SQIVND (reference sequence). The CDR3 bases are TGTGCCAGTAGTGCCTTACGCCTAGCTAACTATGGCTACACCTTC. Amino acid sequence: CASSALRLANYGYTF.

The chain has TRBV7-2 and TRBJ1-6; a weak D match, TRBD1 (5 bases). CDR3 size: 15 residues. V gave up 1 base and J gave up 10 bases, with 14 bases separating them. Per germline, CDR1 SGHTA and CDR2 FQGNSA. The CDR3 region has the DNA TGTGCCAGCAGCTTAGATTCCAGGGCTGGGTCACCCCTCCACTTT. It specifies CASSLDSRAGSPLHF.